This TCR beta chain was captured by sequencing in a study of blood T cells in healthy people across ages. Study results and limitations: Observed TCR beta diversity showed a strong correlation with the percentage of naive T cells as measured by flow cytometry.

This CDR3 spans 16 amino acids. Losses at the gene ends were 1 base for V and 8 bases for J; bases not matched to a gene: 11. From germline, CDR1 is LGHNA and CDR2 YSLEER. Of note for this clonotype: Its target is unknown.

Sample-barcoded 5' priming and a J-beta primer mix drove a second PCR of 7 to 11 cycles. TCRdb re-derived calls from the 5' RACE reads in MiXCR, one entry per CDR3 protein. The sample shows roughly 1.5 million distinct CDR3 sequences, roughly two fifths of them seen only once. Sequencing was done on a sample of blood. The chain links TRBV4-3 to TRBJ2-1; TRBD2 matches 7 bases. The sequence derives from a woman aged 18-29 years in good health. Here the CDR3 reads CASSQGAGLLTYEQFF. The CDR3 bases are TGCGCCAGCAGCCAAGGAGCGGGACTTCTAACCTATGAGCAGTTCTTC.